This entry lists 22 T cell receptor beta chains sequenced from one sample in a study of blood T cell repertoires in COVID-19. The method was immunoSEQ multiplex PCR; TCRdb's version includes in-frame clones alone and lacks a portion of them. The table lists approximately 280,000 clones, around 85% of them singletons. The source material was peripheral blood. Receptors were obtained from a woman aged 30 to 39 who had recovered from COVID-19.

The V and J genes are TRBV27 and TRBJ2-2; D is ambiguous. Trimming took 6 bases from V and 2 from J, leaving 7 bases between them. CDR3 size: 13 residues. Per germline, CDR1 MNHEY and CDR2 SMNVEV (reference sequence). This chain's CDR3 is CASRPVNTGELFF. The CDR3 DNA follows: TGTGCCAGCAGACCAGTCAACACCGGGGAGCTGTTTTTT.

V and J are TRBV28 and TRBJ1-3; D perhaps matches TRBD1 (6 bases). CDR3 length equals 14 residues. Germline V gene data show CDR1 as MDHEN and CDR2 as SYDVKM. V lost 6 bases to trimming and J lost 4 bases, with 13 bases between them. The CDR3 bases are TGTGCCAGCAGACCCGGGGGGGCCGGAAACACCATATATTTT. It is translated as CASRPGGAGNTIYF. The complete variable domain, with remaining parts taken from reference TRBV28 and TRBJ1-3, reads DVKVTQSSRYLVKRTGEKVFLECVQDMDHENMFWYRQDPGLGLRLIYFSYDVKMKEKGDIPEGYSVSREKKERFSLILESASTNQTSMYLCASRPGGAGNTIYFGEGSWLTVV.

This clone was counted between two and nine times. The chain joins TRBV5-4 to TRBJ1-1; D unresolved. V lost 2 bases, J lost 2 bases, and 7 bases lay in between. The CDR3 covers 13 residues. Germline assignment: CDR1 SGHNT and CDR2 YYREEE (reference sequence). CDR3 in amino acids: CASSFLTNTEAFF. DNA for the CDR3: TGTGCCAGCAGCTTCCTCACAAACACTGAAGCTTTCTTT.

V and J are TRBV5-4 and TRBJ1-1; unclear D gene. The V and J ends lost 1 base and 5 bases respectively, with 9 bases between them. The CDR3 runs 13 residues. The germline V gene has CDR1 SGHNT and CDR2 YYREEE (reference sequence). CDR3 in amino acids: CASSLSRATEAFF. CDR3 sequence (DNA): TGTGCCAGCAGCTTGTCCCGCGCGACTGAAGCTTTCTTT.

The J gene is TRBJ2-3, the V gene TRBV24-1, with TRBD2 as a possible D gene (5 bases). Trimming took 3 bases from V and 6 from J, leaving 15 bases between them. CDR3 length: 15 amino acids. CDR1 is KGHDR and CDR2 is SFDVKD in the germline V gene. The CDR3 loop reads CATSDPGDLWDTQYF. The CDR3 DNA reads as TGTGCCACCAGTGATCCCGGGGATTTATGGGATACGCAGTATTTT.

The chain couples TRBV2 to TRBJ1-3, with no clear D. Germline V lookup: CDR1 SNHLY, CDR2 FYNNEI. CDR3 length: 14 residues. The V and J ends lost 3 bases and 4 bases respectively, with 10 bases between them. The CDR3 nucleotides read TGTGCCAGCAGTGAGATAAACTTAGGAAACACCATATATTTT. Translated, it gives CASSEINLGNTIYF.

CDR3 DNA: TGTGCCAGCAGAGTACAGGGTGGCACTGAAGCTTTCTTT. It is translated as CASRVQGGTEAFF. The rearrangement joins TRBV6-5 to TRBJ1-1, with D possibly being TRBD1 (6 bases). Germline-derived CDR1 and CDR2 are MNHEY and SVGAGI. The CDR3 sequence is 13 residues long. V lost 6 bases and J lost 4, with 12 bases in between.

The gene calls are TRBV6-1 and TRBJ1-1; tentatively, D is TRBD1 (5 bases). Trimming stripped 2 bases from V and 2 bases from J, with 12 bases between. The CDR3 contains 15 residues. Germline CDR1 is MNHNS and CDR2 is SASEGT. The CDR3 DNA reads TGTGCCAGCAGTGAATATGCACAGGTTAACACTGAAGCTTTCTTT. This encodes CASSEYAQVNTEAFF.

The CDR3 DNA reads TGTGCCAGTAGTATAGATGATGCGTCGGGGACTGAAGCTTTCTTT. It specifies CASSIDDASGTEAFF. V and J are TRBV19 and TRBJ1-1; D not certain. CDR3 length: 15 residues. The V end lost 0 bases, the J end lost 5 bases, and 13 bases lay between the germline ends. The germline V gene encodes CDR1 LNHDA and CDR2 SQIVND (reference sequence).

The rearrangement uses TRBV7-9 and TRBJ2-3; a possible D gene is TRBD2 (6 bases). V dropped 5 bases and J dropped 2 bases, with 14 bases sitting between them. This CDR3 has 15 residues. Germline V gene sequence: CDR1 SEHNR, CDR2 FQNEAQ (reference sequence). Written as DNA, the CDR3 is TGTGCCAGCAGCCCCCCGGGGGTGTCCACAGATACGCAGTATTTT. This gives the protein CASSPPGVSTDTQYF.

The J gene is TRBJ1-1, the V gene TRBV6-5, with no clear D. Trimming took 0 bases from V and 7 from J, leaving 12 bases between them. This CDR3 has 14 residues. Germline V gives CDR1 MNHEY, CDR2 SVGAGI. The CDR3 spells CASSYSVKPDEAFF. Here the CDR3 DNA reads TGTGCCAGCAGTTACTCGGTGAAGCCTGATGAAGCTTTCTTT.

The chain recombines TRBV2 with TRBJ2-3; 12 nucleotides agree with TRBD2. This CDR3 is 16 amino acids long. Germline trimming cut 6 bases from V and 2 bases from J; bases unmatched to any gene: 6. Germline V gene sequence: CDR1 SNHLY, CDR2 FYNNEI. The CDR3 sequence: CASSSSGGAFTDTQYF. As DNA, the CDR3 is TGTGCCAGCAGCTCTAGCGGGGGGGCCTTCACAGATACGCAGTATTTT.

This sequence joins TRBV7-2 and TRBJ1-1; 12 nucleotides match TRBD1. CDR1 SGHTA and CDR2 FQGNSA come from the germline V gene. The trim removed 4 bases at V and 5 bases at J, leaving 8 bases unmatched. This CDR3 has 16 residues. The CDR3 DNA is TGTGCCAGCAGCTATGGGACAGGGGGCGCGAGAACTGAAGCTTTCTTT. It is translated as CASSYGTGGARTEAFF.

J is TRBJ2-3 and V is TRBV2, with TRBD2 matching over 7 bases. CDR1 is SNHLY and CDR2 is FYNNEI in the germline V gene. V dropped 4 bases and J dropped 3; count of bases not matched to a gene: 7. This CDR3 contains 15 residues. The CDR3 DNA follows: TGTGCCAGCAGTGCTGGACTAGTTGGTACAGATACGCAGTATTTT. The encoded protein is CASSAGLVGTDTQYF.

V and J are TRBV19 and TRBJ2-6; possible D gene TRBD1, 6 bases. The CDR3 covers 15 residues. In germline, CDR1 is LNHDA, CDR2 SQIVND (reference sequence). The germline V and J ends were trimmed by 10 bases and 0 bases, with 13 bases remaining between them. The DNA of the CDR3 is TGTGCCACTTCGACAGGCTACTCTGGGGCCAACGTCCTGACTTTC. It is translated as CATSTGYSGANVLTF. The full variable domain, completed using reference TRBV19 and TRBJ2-6, is DGGITQSPKYLFRKEGQNVTLSCEQNLNHDAMYWYRQDPGQGLRLIYYSQIVNDFQKGDIAEGYSVSREKKESFPLTVTSAQKNPTAFYLCATSTGYSGANVLTFGAGSRLTVL.

The gene calls are TRBV9 and TRBJ2-7; 7 nucleotides line up with TRBD1. Trimming cost V 4 bases and J 3 bases; bases outside gene matches: 7. The CDR3 runs 14 residues. Germline V gene sequence: CDR1 SGDLS, CDR2 YYNGEE. CDR3 sequence (DNA): TGTGCCAGCAGCCGACGACAGGGTAGCTACGAGCAGTACTTC. Amino acid sequence: CASSRRQGSYEQYF.

The gene calls are TRBV29-1 and TRBJ2-7, with 9 bases identical to TRBD1. The length of the CDR3 is 14 residues. After removal of 6 bases from V and 9 bases from J, the junction contained 15 bases not matched to a gene. Germline CDR1 SQVTM, CDR2 ANQGSEA. The CDR3 spells CSVAQGQGSRGQYF. The CDR3 DNA follows: TGCAGCGTGGCACAGGGACAGGGAAGTAGGGGGCAGTACTTC.

The chain combines TRBV11-2 with TRBJ1-1; unclear D gene. V shed 6 bases and J shed 0 bases, with 8 bases lying between them. The CDR3 is 13 amino acids. Germline V gene lookup returns CDR1 SGHAT and CDR2 FQNNGV. CDR3 sequence: CASSPQMNTEAFF. CDR3 in DNA: TGTGCCAGCAGTCCACAGATGAACACTGAAGCTTTCTTT.

The gene calls are TRBV19 and TRBJ1-1; D perhaps matches TRBD1 (6 bases). The ends were cut back, 5 bases at V and 5 bases at J, with 12 bases in the middle. CDR1 is LNHDA, CDR2 SQIVND, per germline (reference sequence). The CDR3 runs to 13 residues. This CDR3 is CASSYSGTTEAFF. The CDR3, as DNA: TGTGCCAGTAGTTATTCCGGGACAACTGAAGCTTTCTTT.

This chain connects TRBV12-5 to TRBJ2-7; 7 bases fit TRBD1. J gave up 2 bases and V 7 bases, and 5 bases lay outside the gene matches. Per germline, CDR1 LGHNT and CDR2 FRNRAP. The CDR3 sequence is 13 residues long. CDR3 loop: CASAGDRPYEQYF. CDR3 nucleotides: TGTGCTAGTGCAGGGGACAGACCCTACGAGCAGTACTTC.

The rearrangement uses TRBV11-2 and TRBJ2-7; 8 positions agree with TRBD1. The CDR3 is made up of 16 amino acids. Germline CDR1 and CDR2: SGHAT and FQNNGV. Trimming took 5 bases from V and 8 from J; bases not matched to a gene: 17. The CDR3 bases are TGTGCCAGCAGCACTCAATCTGGGACAGGCCTTACGAAGCAGTACTTC. It encodes CASSTQSGTGLTKQYF.

This chain links TRBV19 with TRBJ2-7; D unresolved. Per the germline V gene, CDR1 is LNHDA and CDR2 is SQIVND (reference sequence). The CDR3 consists of 12 residues. With 11 bases removed from V and 4 bases from J, the gap between germline ends came to 15 bases. CDR3 in amino acids: CAASASLYEQYF. Here the CDR3 DNA reads TGTGCCGCTTCTGCTAGTCTGTACGAGCAGTACTTC.